This record covers a single T cell receptor beta chain. Its antigen remains unidentified. This record belongs to a study of CD8+CD57+ T cells in acquired aplastic anemia. Overall study context: Sorted CD4+ and CD8+ cells gave a mean 3.2 ug DNA, range 0.2 to 27.4 ug.

It was genomic DNA that served as the template for profiling TCR beta VDJ and CDR3. TCRdb reprocessed the reads via MiXCR and lists one record per CDR3 protein. This sample has roughly 170,000 distinct CDR3 sequences, with about 44% found just once. In patients chosen for sequencing, flow cytometry had shown CD8+CD57+ cell expansion. As a group, the patients uniformly had severe acquired aplastic anemia. Regarding the study as a whole: Comparison of patients with controls identified roughly 27 shared CD8+ CDR3 sequences.

Germline lookup yields CDR1 WSHSY and CDR2 SAAADI. CDR3 size: 14 residues. V lost 2 bases and J lost 6, with 12 bases in between. Sequencing was done on a sample of sorted CD4+, CD8+, or CD8+CD57+ T cells (not recorded which) from PBMCs. The genes are TRBV10-2 and TRBJ2-3; D might be TRBD2 (5 bases). The receptor was isolated from a human donor with aplastic anemia. The CDR3: CASSETGLADTQYF. The CDR3 nucleotides read TGCGCCAGCAGTGAGACGGGTTTAGCGGATACGCAGTATTTT.